A single sample is the source of the 3 T cell receptor beta chains below, sequenced in a study of graft-versus-host responses after intestinal transplantation. The data were produced by immunoSEQ multiplex PCR, yet TCRdb's version contains in-frame clones alone and is incomplete. The profile shows around 120,000 clones, about 93% of them singletons. The antigens these receptors bind are not known. The input for sequencing was unstimulated CD4+ T cells sorted from spleen or lymph node cells, taken before intestinal transplant. Source of these receptors: a human donor who received an intestinal transplant.

This clone was recorded only once. The chain employs TRBV10-1 and TRBJ1-1; D might be TRBD1 (6 bases). Germline CDR1 WNHNN, CDR2 SYGVQD (reference sequence). CDR3 length: 14 residues. V shed 4 bases and J shed 1 base, with 10 bases lying between them. DNA for the CDR3: TGCGCCAGCAGTGTCGGACAGAAGAACACTGAAGCTTTCTTT. This codes for CASSVGQKNTEAFF.

This clone was observed once. The chain couples TRBV7-9 to TRBJ2-1; D not resolved. This CDR3 spans 14 amino acids. Germline V CDR1 and CDR2: SEHNR, FQNEAQ (reference sequence). The germline V and J ends were trimmed by 5 bases and 7 bases, with 15 bases remaining between them. The DNA for the CDR3 is TGTGCCAGCAGCCCCGGGTCCCAAAAAAATGAGCAGTTCTTC. Protein: CASSPGSQKNEQFF. The variable domain in full, completed from reference TRBV7-9 and TRBJ2-1, reads DTGVSQNPRHKITKRGQNVTFRCDPISEHNRLYWYRQTLGQGPEFLTYFQNEAQLEKSRLLSDRFSAERPKGSFSTLEIQRTEQGDSAMYLCASSPGSQKNEQFFGPGTRLTVL.

The V and J genes are TRBV28 and TRBJ2-3, with 14 nucleotides matching TRBD2. The ends lost 5 bases at V and 5 bases at J; junction bases unmatched: 6. The CDR3 sequence is 16 residues long. The germline gives CDR1 MDHEN, CDR2 SYDVKM. The CDR3 nucleotides read TGTGCCAGCAGTCCGACTAGCGGGAGGGATTTAGATACGCAGTATTTT. Encoded protein: CASSPTSGRDLDTQYF.